These 28 T cell receptor beta chains originate from one sample sequenced in a study of T cell responses to AZD1222 COVID-19 vaccine. Profiling relied on immunoSEQ multiplex PCR, and the TCRdb table lists in-frame clones only, not all of them. The data hold roughly 150,000 clones, with approximately 90% observed a single time. Here the sequenced sample was peripheral blood, taken on day 0 of AZD1222 vaccination. These receptor sequences come from an adult in good health.

The chain uses TRBV5-1 and TRBJ2-3; D ambiguous. The CDR3 extends over 13 amino acids. The V gene's germline CDR1 is SGHRS and CDR2 YFSETQ. With 2 bases removed from V and 4 bases from J, the gap between germline ends came to 8 bases. The CDR3 coding sequence is TGCGCCAGCAGCTTTACCAGCTCAGATACGCAGTATTTT. Translated: CASSFTSSDTQYF.

The chain is built from TRBV20-1 and TRBJ1-1; D call uncertain. The CDR3 is 13 residues long. Germline V CDR1 and CDR2: DFQATT, SNEGSKA (reference sequence). V was cut by 3 bases and J by 1 base, with 9 bases left in between. In DNA form, the CDR3 reads TGCAGTGCTAGTCCGAACTCGAACACTGAAGCTTTCTTT. Translated: CSASPNSNTEAFF.

This clone was seen only once. This rearrangement joins TRBV5-4 to TRBJ1-2, with 8 positions matching TRBD1. Germline trimming cut 3 bases from V and 6 bases from J; bases unmatched to any gene: 7. CDR1 is SGHNT and CDR2 is YYREEE in the germline V gene (reference sequence). The CDR3 covers 14 residues. The DNA for the CDR3 is TGTGCCAGCAGCTCCGGACAGGGACGCGATGGCTACACCTTC. Translated: CASSSGQGRDGYTF.

CDR3 in DNA: TGTGCCAGCAGCCAAGACCCCATGGCTAGCGGAGCCTTTAATGAGCAGTTCTTC. Encoded protein: CASSQDPMASGAFNEQFF. V usage is TRBV4-2 and J usage is TRBJ2-1; 7 nucleotides match TRBD2. Germline V lookup: CDR1 LGHNA, CDR2 YNFKEQ. J was trimmed by 7 bases and V by 0 bases; bases with no gene match: 15. This CDR3 comprises 18 residues.

The CDR3 reads CATSNKSEGATNEKLFF. Written as DNA, the CDR3 is TGTGCCACCAGCAACAAGTCGGAGGGGGCAACTAATGAAAAACTGTTTTTT. The chain has TRBV24-1 and TRBJ1-4, with a weak D call TRBD1 (6 bases). From germline, CDR1 is KGHDR and CDR2 SFDVKD. There are 17 residues in the CDR3. V lost 7 bases to trimming and J lost 0 bases, with 17 bases between them.

Points on this clone: The sample carries other DNA sequences with the same CDR3. The chain uses TRBV28 and TRBJ2-3; 9 bases align to TRBD2. Trimming cost V 2 bases and J 6 bases; bases outside gene matches: 0. The CDR3 has 13 residues. Germline values: CDR1 MDHEN, CDR2 SYDVKM. Here the CDR3 DNA reads TGTGCCAGCAGTTTAGCGGGGGGGGATACGCAGTATTTT. Amino acid sequence: CASSLAGGDTQYF.

The chain combines TRBV12-5 with TRBJ1-3; possibly TRBD1 for D (5 bases). The CDR3 extends over 15 amino acids. Germline CDR1 LGHNT, CDR2 FRNRAP. V lost 3 bases and J lost 4, with 13 bases in between. The CDR3 DNA follows: TGTGCTAGTGGTTTCTGGGGGGGAGGAGGAAACACCATATATTTT. It encodes CASGFWGGGGNTIYF.

The CDR3 nucleotides are TGTGCCAGCAGCGTAGGGACTATGCAGTTCTTC. Translated: CASSVGTMQFF. V and J are TRBV9 and TRBJ2-1; D possibly corresponds to TRBD2 (6 bases). Germline-derived CDR1 and CDR2 are SGDLS and YYNGEE. The CDR3 is 11 amino acids. V was pared by 0 bases and J by 12 bases, with 7 bases between.

The chain links TRBV6-2 or TRBV6-3 to TRBJ1-6; a weak D match, TRBD1 (6 bases). The CDR3 length is 15 residues. Trimming took 5 bases from V and 6 from J, leaving 14 bases between them. Germline lookup yields CDR1 MNHEY and CDR2 SVGEGT. The CDR3 region has the DNA TGTGCCAGCAGTCTCCGCACAGGGATTAATTCACCCCTCCACTTT. Translating gives CASSLRTGINSPLHF.

The V gene is TRBV29-1, the J gene TRBJ1-4; 7 bases fit TRBD1. The CDR3 spans 13 residues. The germline V gene encodes CDR1 SQVTM and CDR2 ANQGSEA. The V and J ends lost 7 bases and 12 bases, in that order; junction bases with no gene match: 14. In DNA form, the CDR3 reads TGCAGCGCCAGGGGGGGAAGCTTACAAGAACTGTTTTTT. The encoded protein is CSARGGSLQELFF.

The rearrangement links TRBV4-1 to TRBJ2-7; 7 bases map to TRBD1. The germline CDR1 and CDR2 sequences are MGHRA and YSYEKL. The V and J ends lost 5 bases and 2 bases, in that order; junction bases with no gene match: 6. This CDR3 is built from 14 residues. The CDR3 coding sequence is TGCGCCAGCAGCATCCGGGACAGCCCCTACGAGCAGTACTTC. Protein: CASSIRDSPYEQYF.

This clone was seen only once. V gene TRBV18 combines with J gene TRBJ1-4; maybe TRBD1 (5 bases). The germline CDR1 and CDR2 sequences are KGHSH and LQKENI. The V gene lost 6 bases and the J gene lost 2 bases, with 13 bases spanning the gap. This CDR3 has 15 amino acids. The CDR3 spells CASSPRGRTNEKLFF. The CDR3 DNA sequence: TGTGCCAGCTCCCCCCGGGGGAGGACTAATGAAAAACTGTTTTTT.

This rearrangement joins TRBV2 to TRBJ2-1; perhaps TRBD2 as D (6 bases). Trimming shortened V by 8 bases and J by 9 bases, and 11 bases separated the two germline ends. The V gene's germline CDR1 is SNHLY and CDR2 FYNNEI. The CDR3 sequence is 11 residues long. The CDR3: CASAGLFEQFF. In nucleotides, the CDR3 is TGTGCCAGCGCGGGACTTTTTGAGCAGTTCTTC.

The chain joins TRBV18 to TRBJ2-2; D gene unclear. Trimming removed 6 bases from V and 7 bases from J, with 30 bases in between. CDR1 is KGHSH, CDR2 LQKENI, per germline. The CDR3 loop spans 19 amino acids. The CDR3 is CASSRLLRATDYSNGELFF. The CDR3 nucleotides are TGTGCCAGCTCCCGCCTCCTTAGGGCGACGGATTATTCTAACGGGGAGCTGTTTTTT. The full variable domain, completed using reference TRBV18 and TRBJ2-2, is NAGVMQNPRHLVRRRGQEARLRCSPMKGHSHVYWYRQLPEEGLKFMVYLQKENIIDESGMPKERFSAEFPKEGPSILRIQQVVRGDSAAYFCASSRLLRATDYSNGELFFGEGSRLTVL.

The chain links TRBV6-5 to TRBJ2-5; D is perhaps TRBD1 (6 bases). This CDR3 contains 13 residues. V lost 6 bases, J lost 4 bases, and 12 bases lay in between. Germline assignment: CDR1 MNHEY and CDR2 SVGAGI. CDR3 nucleotide sequence: TGTGCCAGCAGGGTGACAGGTTCAGAGACCCAGTACTTC. As protein: CASRVTGSETQYF.

The CDR3 nucleotides read TGTGCCAGCAGCTTAATTGGGAAGCGGGGTGAAAAACTGTTTTTT. Its protein is CASSLIGKRGEKLFF. The chain couples TRBV7-9 to TRBJ1-4, with D hard to call. There are 15 residues in the CDR3. Germline V gene lookup returns CDR1 SEHNR and CDR2 FQNEAQ (reference sequence). Trimming took 2 bases from V and 7 from J, leaving 14 bases between them. The complete variable domain, with remaining parts taken from reference TRBV7-9 and TRBJ1-4, reads DTGVSQNPRHKITKRGQNVTFRCDPISEHNRLYWYRQTLGQGPEFLTYFQNEAQLEKSRLLSDRFSAERPKGSFSTLEIQRTEQGDSAMYLCASSLIGKRGEKLFFGSGTQLSVL.

This chain uses TRBV5-1 with TRBJ1-1, with D possibly being TRBD1 (5 bases). This CDR3 is built from 13 residues. Trimming removed 4 bases at V and 3 bases at J, with 10 bases between. Per the germline V gene, CDR1 is SGHRS and CDR2 is YFSETQ. The CDR3 loop is CASSGDLDTEAFF. CDR3 in DNA: TGCGCCAGCAGCGGGGACTTAGACACTGAAGCTTTCTTT.

The rearrangement uses TRBV5-1 and TRBJ1-1; the match to TRBD1 covers 7 bases. Germline V lookup: CDR1 SGHRS, CDR2 YFSETQ. The CDR3 runs to 13 residues. With V trimmed by 6 bases and J by 7 bases, 9 bases remained unmatched. Here the CDR3 DNA reads TGCGCCAGCACTATCCGGAGGGGGCTTGAAGCTTTCTTT. This encodes CASTIRRGLEAFF.

The V and J genes are TRBV9 and TRBJ2-7; the match to TRBD2 covers 10 bases. Germline assignment: CDR1 SGDLS and CDR2 YYNGEE. The CDR3 spans 15 residues. Germline trimming cut 0 bases from V and 2 bases from J; bases unmatched to any gene: 2. In nucleotides, the CDR3 is TGTGCCAGCAGCGTAGGAACTAGCGGGGCCTACGAGCAGTACTTC. Translating it yields CASSVGTSGAYEQYF.

The CDR3 loop reads CSVEDPGRGGQYF. The CDR3 bases are TGCAGCGTTGAAGATCCGGGTAGAGGGGGGCAGTACTTC. The rearrangement uses TRBV29-1 and TRBJ2-7; perhaps TRBD1 as D (6 bases). CDR1 and CDR2 (germline): SQVTM, ANQGSEA. Trimming removed 0 bases at V and 9 bases at J, with 15 bases between. The CDR3 covers 13 residues.

V and J are TRBV4-2 and TRBJ2-3; D possibly corresponds to TRBD2 (6 bases). CDR1 is LGHNA and CDR2 is YNFKEQ in the germline V gene. The CDR3 is 15 residues long. V was cut by 0 bases and J by 4 bases, with 11 bases left in between. CDR3 amino acids: CASSQEGGGPDTQYF. The CDR3 nucleotides read TGTGCCAGCAGCCAAGAGGGGGGAGGTCCAGATACGCAGTATTTT.

This clone was seen only a few times. The V call is TRBV24-1, the J call TRBJ2-7, with TRBD1 matching over 8 bases. The CDR3 spans 16 residues. CDR1 and CDR2 from the germline V gene are KGHDR and SFDVKD. J was trimmed by 0 bases and V by 9 bases; bases with no gene match: 12. This CDR3 reads CATRDRPIFSSYEQYF. The DNA of the CDR3 is TGTGCCACCCGGGACAGGCCAATCTTCAGCTCCTACGAGCAGTACTTC.

The rearrangement joins TRBV14 to TRBJ2-3; no clear D. Per germline, CDR1 SGHDN and CDR2 FVKESK. The CDR3 consists of 16 residues. The V end was cut by 2 bases, the J end by 5 bases, with 17 bases between. The CDR3 coding sequence is TGTGCCAGCAGCCAACTCGGCATTCCAGTCAGAGATACGCAGTATTTT. This sequence encodes CASSQLGIPVRDTQYF.

The chain employs TRBV7-9 and TRBJ2-6, with a tentative D call TRBD2 (6 bases). The CDR3 contains 16 residues. V shed 5 bases and J shed 0 bases, with 11 bases lying between them. Germline V gives CDR1 SEHNR, CDR2 FQNEAQ (reference sequence). The CDR3 nucleotides are TGTGCCAGCAGCCCGTGGCGGGGCTCTGGGGCCAACGTCCTGACTTTC. Its protein product is CASSPWRGSGANVLTF.

The chain's CDR3 is CASSLALAGKETQYF. The DNA of the CDR3 is TGCGCCAGCAGCTTGGCTCTAGCGGGAAAAGAGACCCAGTACTTC. V is TRBV5-1 and J is TRBJ2-5; 9 positions match TRBD2. The germline gives CDR1 SGHRS, CDR2 YFSETQ. The CDR3 runs to 15 residues. Trimming cost V 0 bases and J 3 bases; bases outside gene matches: 3.

Only one count was recorded for this clone. The rearrangement uses TRBV5-1 and TRBJ2-1; 7 nucleotides agree with TRBD1. The length of the CDR3 is 14 residues. V shed 4 bases, J shed 7 bases, and the junction held 8 bases outside the gene matches. Germline CDR1 and CDR2: SGHRS and YFSETQ. CDR3 nucleotide sequence: TGCGCCAGCAGCGAGGGGACAGCCGGGAATGAGCAGTTCTTC. Encoded protein: CASSEGTAGNEQFF.

The V and J genes are TRBV2 and TRBJ2-7; D possibly corresponds to TRBD2 (6 bases). The V end lost 7 bases, the J end lost 7 bases, and 20 bases lay between the germline ends. The CDR3 sequence is 14 residues long. Germline V gives CDR1 SNHLY, CDR2 FYNNEI. For the CDR3, the DNA is TGTGCCAGCATCCTCACTTGGGGGGTCGGGGAGCAGTACTTC. Encoded protein: CASILTWGVGEQYF.

V and J are TRBV9 and TRBJ1-2; no definite D call. Per the germline V gene, CDR1 is SGDLS and CDR2 is YYNGEE. Trimming removed 3 bases from V and 5 bases from J, with 14 bases in between. The CDR3 sequence is 14 residues long. As DNA, the CDR3 is TGTGCCAGCAGCGAGGGAGGCCAAGGATATGGCTACACCTTC. It codes for CASSEGGQGYGYTF.